A single sample gave rise to the 27 T cell receptor beta chains below, sequenced in a study of a mutant IDH1 vaccine in newly diagnosed glioma. Assay: immunoSEQ multiplex PCR; the TCRdb copy retains only in-frame clones and omits some. This table holds roughly 38,000 clones, 80% to 95% found once. Time point indicated: baseline, week 1 (first vaccination visit). Treatment meaning: pre-vaccination baseline after standard-of-care therapy. The sample here was PBMCs, taken from a glioma patient treated with radiotherapy, temozolomide or both. Receptor source: a man aged 18 to 30 with glioma.

The chain is built from TRBV9 and TRBJ2-7, with D perhaps being TRBD1 or TRBD2 (5 bases each). CDR3 length: 15 residues. CDR1 is SGDLS and CDR2 is YYNGEE in the germline V gene. Trimming shortened V by 4 bases and J by 5 bases, and 19 bases separated the two germline ends. CDR3 nucleotides: TGTGCCAGCAGCTTGGGACCCCAGGGACGACACGAGCAGTACTTC. Amino acid sequence: CASSLGPQGRHEQYF.

The genes are TRBV7-2 and TRBJ2-7; 8 bases match TRBD2. Losses at the gene ends were 1 base for V and 7 bases for J; bases not matched to a gene: 12. This CDR3 comprises 16 residues. The germline V gene encodes CDR1 SGHTA and CDR2 FQGNSA. The CDR3 loop reads CASSLGPTGLAGEQYF. The CDR3 nucleotides read TGTGCCAGCAGCTTAGGGCCTACTGGACTAGCTGGGGAGCAGTACTTC.

The chain carries TRBV4-2 and TRBJ2-2; D is possibly TRBD1 or TRBD2 (5 bases each). The CDR3 runs to 18 residues. V shed 0 bases and J shed 0 bases, with 14 bases lying between them. Germline CDR1 and CDR2: LGHNA and YNFKEQ. The chain's CDR3 is CASSQDSPGPTNTGELFF. The CDR3 bases are TGTGCCAGCAGCCAAGACTCTCCGGGACCGACGAACACCGGGGAGCTGTTTTTT.

The chain links TRBV9 to TRBJ2-3; TRBD2 matches at 8 bases. The ends lost 2 bases at V and 4 bases at J; junction bases unmatched: 9. This CDR3 has 16 residues. The V gene's germline CDR1 is SGDLS and CDR2 YYNGEE. The CDR3 loop is CASSVASGRGADTQYF. The CDR3 DNA reads TGTGCCAGCAGCGTGGCGAGCGGGAGAGGAGCAGATACGCAGTATTTT. Combining the CDR3 with reference TRBV9 and TRBJ2-3 gives the whole variable domain DSGVTQTPKHLITATGQRVTLRCSPRSGDLSVYWYQQSLDQGLQFLIQYYNGEERAKGNILERFSAQQFPDLHSELNLSSLELGDSALYFCASSVASGRGADTQYFGPGTRLTVL.

V usage is TRBV7-9 and J usage is TRBJ2-7; TRBD1 or TRBD2 may be the D gene (7 bases each). The CDR3 is 13 amino acids. The germline CDR1 and CDR2 sequences are SEHNR and FQNEAQ (reference sequence). Trimming removed 5 bases at V and 2 bases at J, with 10 bases between. CDR3 in amino acids: CASSQGGTYEQYF. In DNA form, the CDR3 reads TGTGCCAGCAGCCAGGGGGGGACCTACGAGCAGTACTTC.

There are a few counts of this clone. This chain joins TRBV4-3 and TRBJ1-1; D gene uncertain. Germline V lookup: CDR1 LGHNA, CDR2 YSLEER. The V gene lost 0 bases and the J gene lost 5 bases, with 10 bases spanning the gap. The CDR3 sequence is 14 residues long. CDR3 DNA sequence: TGCGCCAGCAGCCAAGAGTGGAGGGATACTGAAGCTTTCTTT. Encoded protein: CASSQEWRDTEAFF.

The chain has TRBV5-8 and TRBJ2-7; D not resolved. V was trimmed by 1 base and J by 0 bases, leaving 2 bases between them. The germline V gene has CDR1 SGHTS and CDR2 YDEGEE. The CDR3 extends over 12 amino acids. CDR3 in DNA: TGTGCCAGCAGCTTGCCCTCCTACGAGCAGTACTTC. Translation: CASSLPSYEQYF.

This chain links TRBV29-1 with TRBJ1-2; 9 bases are shared with TRBD1. V lost 6 bases to trimming and J lost 3 bases; unmatched junction nucleotides: 5. CDR1 and CDR2 from the germline V gene are SQVTM and ANQGSEA. CDR3 size: 13 residues. CDR3 in amino acids: CSVDRTGDYGYTF. The CDR3 DNA reads TGCAGCGTGGACCGGACAGGGGACTATGGCTACACCTTC.

This chain links TRBV7-9 with TRBJ2-7, with no clear D. V was clipped by 5 bases and J by 4 bases, with 9 bases between them. CDR3 length: 12 residues. Per germline, CDR1 SEHNR and CDR2 FQNEAQ (reference sequence). The CDR3 DNA reads as TGTGCCAGCAGCCAAAGTGGGTACGAGCAGTACTTC. Amino acid sequence: CASSQSGYEQYF.

V gene TRBV20-1 combines with J gene TRBJ2-5; D gene uncertain. Germline values: CDR1 DFQATT, CDR2 SNEGSKA (reference sequence). V was trimmed by 3 bases and J by 1 base, leaving 3 bases between them. There are 11 residues in the CDR3. CDR3 amino acids: CSASRQETQYF. For the CDR3, the DNA is TGCAGTGCTAGCCGCCAAGAGACCCAGTACTTC.

The V gene is TRBV6-1, the J gene TRBJ2-3; D gene ambiguous. This CDR3 spans 13 amino acids. The V and J ends lost 6 bases and 3 bases respectively, with 10 bases between them. Germline CDR1 MNHNS, CDR2 SASEGT. This chain's CDR3 is CASRVAPTDTQYF. The CDR3 DNA follows: TGTGCCAGCAGAGTAGCACCTACAGATACGCAGTATTTT.

This rearrangement joins TRBV4-2 to TRBJ1-3, with D unresolved. V was trimmed by 0 bases and J by 3 bases, leaving 9 bases between them. From germline, CDR1 is LGHNA and CDR2 YNFKEQ. This CDR3 has 15 amino acids. The DNA for the CDR3 is TGTGCCAGCAGCCAAGATAGCCTGATTGGAAACACCATATATTTT. Encoded protein: CASSQDSLIGNTIYF.

V and J are TRBV29-1 and TRBJ2-7; tentative D call: TRBD2 (7 bases). Between the trimmed V and J ends, which lost 4 bases and 3 bases, there was a span of 22 bases. This CDR3 contains 16 residues. Germline V gene sequence: CDR1 SQVTM, CDR2 ANQGSEA. CDR3 region: CSVVGGGGGRLYEQYF. CDR3 bases: TGCAGCGTTGTGGGGGGGGGCGGCGGGAGACTCTACGAGCAGTACTTC.

J is TRBJ1-1 and V is TRBV29-1; 8 positions match TRBD1. This CDR3 spans 14 amino acids. CDR1 and CDR2 from the germline V gene are SQVTM and ANQGSEA. V shed 5 bases and J 1 base; nucleotides not matched to a gene: 6. CDR3 in amino acids: CSVSKTGANTEAFF. CDR3 nucleotides: TGCAGCGTTTCTAAGACAGGGGCGAACACTGAAGCTTTCTTT.

This chain links TRBV4-3 with TRBJ2-1; TRBD2 might be the D (5 bases). Germline lookup yields CDR1 LGHNA and CDR2 YSLEER. The CDR3 loop spans 16 amino acids. V was cut by 0 bases and J by 0 bases, with 9 bases left in between. CDR3 region: CASSQESGFSYNEQFF. The DNA for the CDR3 is TGCGCCAGCAGCCAAGAATCGGGGTTCTCCTACAATGAGCAGTTCTTC.

The V and J genes are TRBV5-1 and TRBJ1-1; unclear D gene. This CDR3 region has 16 residues. V was shortened by 1 base and J by 0 bases, with 13 bases between the two germline ends. Germline V gives CDR1 SGHRS, CDR2 YFSETQ. The CDR3 DNA reads TGCGCCAGCAGCTTGAGAGATGATTACATGAACACTGAAGCTTTCTTT. It yields the protein CASSLRDDYMNTEAFF.

CDR3 coding DNA: TGTGCCACCACCTTATCCCGGACAGGGTTGAATGGCTACACCTTC. This translates into CATTLSRTGLNGYTF. This chain uses TRBV19 with TRBJ1-2; 8 bases are shared with TRBD1. Germline V gene data show CDR1 as LNHDA and CDR2 as SQIVND (reference sequence). V trimming: 10 bases; J trimming: 6 bases; junction bases outside the gene matches: 16. This CDR3 has 15 residues.

V gene TRBV15 combines with J gene TRBJ1-3; the D gene is possibly TRBD1 (5 bases). Germline CDR1 reads LNHNV; CDR2 reads YYDKDF (reference sequence). The CDR3 runs to 14 residues. V was shortened by 5 bases and J by 1 base, with 9 bases between the two germline ends. For the CDR3, the DNA is TGTGCCACCAGCGAGAGGGGATCTGGAAACACCATATATTTT. Translation gives CATSERGSGNTIYF.

The chain combines TRBV5-1 with TRBJ2-2; 8 bases are shared with TRBD1. The V and J ends lost 0 bases and 3 bases, in that order; junction bases with no gene match: 4. The germline gives CDR1 SGHRS, CDR2 YFSETQ. This CDR3 spans 16 amino acids. CDR3 loop: CASSLGDRLDTGELFF. DNA of the CDR3: TGCGCCAGCAGCTTGGGGGACAGGTTGGACACCGGGGAGCTGTTTTTT.

The rearrangement uses TRBV10-1 and TRBJ1-1; 8 bases map to TRBD1. This CDR3 is built from 13 residues. Per germline, CDR1 WNHNN and CDR2 SYGVQD (reference sequence). V shed 6 bases, J shed 4 bases, and the junction held 4 bases outside the gene matches. CDR3 amino acids: CASSEQGVTEAFF. The CDR3 nucleotides are TGCGCCAGCAGCGAACAGGGGGTCACTGAAGCTTTCTTT.

The chain employs TRBV30 and TRBJ1-5; D is ambiguous. Trimming shortened V by 4 bases and J by 0 bases, and 7 bases separated the two germline ends. The germline gives CDR1 GTSNPN, CDR2 SVGIG (reference sequence). This CDR3 contains 13 residues. CDR3 bases: TGTGCCTGGAACGGAGATAGCAATCAGCCCCAGCATTTT. Translating it yields CAWNGDSNQPQHF.

The rearrangement links TRBV29-1 to TRBJ2-5; no definite D call. This CDR3 is 12 amino acids long. The germline V and J ends were trimmed by 3 bases and 1 base, with 6 bases remaining between them. Germline loops: CDR1 SQVTM, CDR2 ANQGSEA. This CDR3 reads CSVESSQETQYF. The CDR3 region has the DNA TGCAGCGTTGAGTCTTCCCAAGAGACCCAGTACTTC. Filled out from reference TRBV29-1 and TRBJ2-5, the complete variable domain reads SAVISQKPSRDICQRGTSLTIQCQVDSQVTMMFWYRQQPGQSLTLIATANQGSEATYESGFVIDKFPISRPNLTFSTLTVSNMSPEDSSIYLCSVESSQETQYFGPGTRLLVL.

This clone has just one count. V gene TRBV6-5 combines with J gene TRBJ2-3, with a tentative D call TRBD2 (5 bases). Deletions cut 5 bases from V and 4 bases from J, with 16 bases between. The CDR3 sequence is 15 residues long. The germline CDR1 and CDR2 sequences are MNHEY and SVGAGI. The CDR3, as DNA: TGTGCCAGCAGTCCATTAACTAGTCGTGCAGATACGCAGTATTTT. It encodes CASSPLTSRADTQYF.

V usage is TRBV18 and J usage is TRBJ1-1; D gene unclear. Per germline, CDR1 KGHSH and CDR2 LQKENI. V lost 3 bases, J lost 1 base, and 6 bases lay in between. The CDR3 sequence is 13 residues long. CDR3 loop: CASSPLENTEAFF. The DNA of the CDR3 is TGTGCCAGCTCACCCCTGGAGAACACTGAAGCTTTCTTT.

The genes are TRBV2 and TRBJ1-1, with a tentative D call TRBD1 (6 bases). The germline V gene has CDR1 SNHLY and CDR2 FYNNEI. V lost 4 bases to trimming and J lost 0 bases, with 15 bases between them. The CDR3 spans 16 residues. This chain's CDR3 is CASSGSRGLLNTEAFF. The CDR3 nucleotides read TGTGCCAGCAGTGGGTCCAGGGGACTCCTGAACACTGAAGCTTTCTTT.

By share, this clone ranks as medium-sized. This rearrangement joins TRBV6-5 to TRBJ1-2, with a tentative D call TRBD1 (6 bases). V was pared by 6 bases and J by 2 bases, with 10 bases between. This CDR3 region has 13 residues. Germline V gene lookup returns CDR1 MNHEY and CDR2 SVGAGI. This CDR3 reads CASSRGQNYGYTF. CDR3 DNA: TGTGCCAGCAGCCGAGGACAGAACTATGGCTACACCTTC.

The chain combines TRBV5-4 with TRBJ2-3; 8 positions match TRBD2. This CDR3 is 15 amino acids long. After removal of 4 bases from V and 4 bases from J, the junction contained 8 bases not matched to a gene. The germline CDR1 and CDR2 sequences are SGHNT and YYREEE (reference sequence). The CDR3 spells CASSRSGLVSDTQYF. Written as DNA, the CDR3 is TGTGCCAGCAGCCGATCGGGACTAGTGTCAGATACGCAGTATTTT.